This T cell receptor beta chain was documented in a study of OX40 agonist ivuxolimab in advanced cancers. Study at large: While on treatment, patients had intravenous ivuxolimab at 0.01 to 10 mg/kg every 2 weeks. Prior anti-PD-1, anti-PD-L1 or anti-CTLA-4 therapy did not bar entry, and approximately 40% had some.

Only in-frame clones appear in the TCRdb table, and some are missing; sequencing was by immunoSEQ multiplex PCR. The data show approximately 82,000 clones, 90% to 95% seen once. Looked up from germline, CDR1 is MDHEN and CDR2 is SYDVKM. With V trimmed by 4 bases and J by 1 base, 21 bases remained unmatched. The CDR3 has 21 residues. The source material was CD4+ or CD8+ T cells sorted from blood, sampled in a trial of the OX40 agonist ivuxolimab. This chain links TRBV28 with TRBJ2-3; 9 nucleotides agree with TRBD1. The source is an adult with an advanced solid tumor such as melanoma, head and neck, liver or kidney cancer. The CDR3 bases are TGTGCCAGCAGTTGGACCTCCGCCTCTTATCTCCGGGACAGGGGCACAGATACGCAGTATTTT. Amino acid sequence: CASSWTSASYLRDRGTDTQYF.